This T cell receptor (beta chain) was retrieved from a study of cytomegalovirus exposure and HLA in healthy donors. Note on this clone: What it recognizes is unknown.

Trimming left V 0 bases short and J 3 bases short, with 20 bases between. The CDR3 extends over 18 amino acids. Germline assignment: CDR1 MNHEY and CDR2 SMNVEV (reference sequence). The protocol was immunoSEQ multiplex PCR, while the TCRdb copy is restricted to in-frame clones and leaves out a portion. The data show a few hundred thousand clones, 86% seen once. Study results and caveats: In the roughly 120 validation repertoires, a later analysis found that first-cohort TCR clusters tended to co-occur. Altogether, about 160 TCR beta chains were recorded as cytomegalovirus-associated. The dataset shows that most TCR sequences were rare, while some public TCRs occurred in many donors.

J is TRBJ1-2 and V is TRBV27, with D possibly matching TRBD1 (5 bases). The sequenced sample consisted of PBMCs. This sequence originates from a woman in her late teens or twenties in good health and CMV-seronegative. CDR3 nucleotide sequence: TGTGCCAGCAGTTTATCGGGGCCTTTGGTCCTTTTGGACTATGGCTACACCTTC. Translation gives CASSLSGPLVLLDYGYTF.